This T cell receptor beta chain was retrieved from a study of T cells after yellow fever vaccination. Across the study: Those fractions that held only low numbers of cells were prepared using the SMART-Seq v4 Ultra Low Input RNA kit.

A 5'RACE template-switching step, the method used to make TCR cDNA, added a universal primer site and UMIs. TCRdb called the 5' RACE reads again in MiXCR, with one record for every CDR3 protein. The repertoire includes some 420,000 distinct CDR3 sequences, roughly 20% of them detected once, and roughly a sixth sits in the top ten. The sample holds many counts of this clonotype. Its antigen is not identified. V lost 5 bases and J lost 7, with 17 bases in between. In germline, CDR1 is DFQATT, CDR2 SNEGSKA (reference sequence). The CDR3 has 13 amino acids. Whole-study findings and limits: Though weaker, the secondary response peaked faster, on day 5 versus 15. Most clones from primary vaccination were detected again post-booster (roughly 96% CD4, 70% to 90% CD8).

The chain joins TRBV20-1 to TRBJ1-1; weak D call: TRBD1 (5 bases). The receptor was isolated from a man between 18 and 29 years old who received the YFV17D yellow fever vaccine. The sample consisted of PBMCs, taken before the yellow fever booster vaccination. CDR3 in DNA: TGCAGTGCTCGAAGTCCAGGGCCCGGTGAAGCTTTCTTT. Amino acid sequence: CSARSPGPGEAFF.